The rows below give T cell receptor beta chains drawn from one sample of a study of identical twins. TCRdb analysed the 5' RACE reads with MiXCR anew, one entry per CDR3 protein. The table includes a few hundred thousand distinct CDR3 sequences, 14% detected once. This sample was also put to use in a study of yellow fever vaccine responses in identical twins.

Sequenced sample: CD4+ T cells sorted from blood. The source is a young woman in good health. The CDR3 runs from the conserved cysteine through the conserved F or W. D genes are given only for firm matches. Clone size is not always given. Where it is, it says once, few, many or a class for expanded clones.

d_call | j_call | clone_size | v_call | cdr3_aa | cdr3_nt
. | TRBJ2-4 | many | TRBV3-1 | CASSQKLGVAKNIQYF | TGTGCCAGCAGCCAAAAGCTGGGGGTAGCCAAAAACATTCAGTACTTC
. | TRBJ2-7 | many | TRBV20-1 | CSADRTEQSYEQYF | TGCAGTGCGGATCGGACTGAGCAATCCTACGAGCAGTACTTC
. | TRBJ2-7 | few | TRBV7-9 | CASSYLGQHSYEQYF | TGTGCCAGCAGCTACCTGGGGCAGCACTCCTACGAGCAGTACTTC
TRBD2 | TRBJ2-7 | . | TRBV6-5 | CASSYLERLAGGLEQYF | TGTGCCAGCAGTTATCTTGAGCGGCTAGCGGGGGGGCTTGAGCAGTACTTC
TRBD2 | TRBJ2-1 | . | TRBV12-3/TRBV12-4 | CASSARTSGYNEQFF | TGTGCCAGCAGTGCAAGGACTAGCGGATACAATGAGCAGTTCTTC
. | TRBJ1-5 | . | TRBV7-2 | CASSRDSGIDQPQHF | TGTGCCAGCAGCCGGGACTCAGGGATCGACCAGCCCCAGCATTTT
TRBD1 | TRBJ2-7 | many | TRBV5-1 | CASRRTGIPQSYEQYF | TGCGCCAGCAGGCGGACAGGGATTCCCCAGAGCTACGAGCAGTACTTC
TRBD1 | TRBJ2-1 | . | TRBV12-3/TRBV12-4 | CASKTSTGNEQFF | TGTGCCAGCAAAACCTCGACAGGGAATGAGCAGTTCTTC
TRBD1 | TRBJ1-5 | few | TRBV20-1 | CSAREQGPHQPQHF | TGCAGTGCTAGGGAACAGGGGCCCCATCAGCCCCAGCATTTT
TRBD2 | TRBJ2-1 | . | TRBV5-5 | CASSYRASGGNEQFF | TGTGCCAGCAGCTACCGGGCTAGCGGGGGCAATGAGCAGTTCTTC
. | TRBJ2-7 | . | TRBV5-4 | CARSPGLQGYEQYF | TGTGCCAGGAGCCCCGGACTCCAAGGCTACGAGCAGTACTTT